This TCR beta chain originates from a study of T cell changes during pregnancy in multiple sclerosis. TCRdb keeps only in-frame clones here, not all; method: immunoSEQ multiplex PCR. The data contain 100,000 or so clones, approximately 93% of them singletons. V lost 10 bases and J lost 2, with 13 bases in between. The germline V gene encodes CDR1 SNHLY and CDR2 FYNNEI. The CDR3 loop spans 13 amino acids. This TCR was recovered from a female donor with multiple sclerosis, enrolled in a pregnancy study. The starting material was peripheral blood, obtained after pregnancy. The V gene is TRBV2, the J gene TRBJ2-3; a possible D gene is TRBD1 (6 bases). In nucleotides, the CDR3 is TGTGCCACCGTGGACAGAATCACAGATACGCAGTATTTT. Protein: CATVDRITDTQYF.